The rows below give T cell receptor beta chains drawn from one sample of a study of blood T cell repertoires in COVID-19. TCRdb's table, derived via immunoSEQ multiplex PCR, lists solely in-frame clones and lacks some. The sample contains around 50,000 clones, about 83% of which appear only once. Sequenced sample: peripheral blood. The receptor source for this set is a woman aged 55 to 70 with acute or convalescent COVID-19. Each CDR3 is given with its conserved first and last residue. The D gene is left open where the match is weak. The size entry is marked missing in some rows and otherwise reads once, few, many or a size class.

clone_size: once
d_call: NA
v_call: TRBV7-6
j_call: TRBJ1-4
cdr3_aa: CASSLGSSRGGEKLFF
cdr3_nt: TGTGCCAGCAGCTTAGGTTCGAGCCGCGGGGGGGAAAAACTGTTTTTT

clone_size: NA
d_call: NA
v_call: TRBV7-9
j_call: TRBJ1-1
cdr3_aa: CASSTYGNTEAFF
cdr3_nt: TGTGCCAGCAGCACCTACGGGAACACTGAAGCTTTCTTT

clone_size: NA
d_call: TRBD1
v_call: TRBV10-3
j_call: TRBJ1-1
cdr3_aa: CAIRKQGRANTEAFF
cdr3_nt: TGTGCCATCAGGAAACAGGGGCGGGCCAACACTGAAGCTTTCTTT

clone_size: few
d_call: NA
v_call: TRBV6-5
j_call: TRBJ1-3
cdr3_aa: CATRDIYGNTIYF
cdr3_nt: TGTGCCACCCGAGACATTTACGGAAACACCATATATTTT

clone_size: NA
d_call: NA
v_call: TRBV28
j_call: TRBJ1-2
cdr3_aa: CASSIGQAPNYGYTF
cdr3_nt: TGTGCCAGCAGCATTGGGCAGGCCCCCAACTATGGCTACACCTTC

clone_size: NA
d_call: NA
v_call: TRBV7-9
j_call: TRBJ2-3
cdr3_aa: CASSHGTGVTDTQYF
cdr3_nt: TGTGCCAGCAGCCACGGGACTGGAGTCACAGATACGCAGTATTTT

clone_size: NA
d_call: TRBD1
v_call: TRBV29-1
j_call: TRBJ1-1
cdr3_aa: CSAGDRRWENTEAFF
cdr3_nt: TGCAGCGCCGGGGACAGGCGGTGGGAGAACACTGAAGCTTTCTTT

clone_size: NA
d_call: TRBD1
v_call: TRBV6-5
j_call: TRBJ1-6
cdr3_aa: CASRGQGYSPLHF
cdr3_nt: TGTGCCAGCAGGGGACAGGGGTATTCACCCCTCCACTTT

clone_size: NA
d_call: NA
v_call: TRBV29-1
j_call: TRBJ1-1
cdr3_aa: CSVDPHSMNTEAFF
cdr3_nt: TGCAGCGTTGATCCGCACAGCATGAACACTGAAGCTTTCTTT

clone_size: NA
d_call: TRBD1
v_call: TRBV19
j_call: TRBJ2-2
cdr3_aa: CATRGRGITGELFF
cdr3_nt: TGTGCCACCAGGGGCAGGGGGATCACCGGGGAGCTGTTTTTT

clone_size: few
d_call: NA
v_call: TRBV27
j_call: TRBJ1-5
cdr3_aa: CASSLRESNQPQHF
cdr3_nt: TGTGCCAGCAGTTTGAGGGAGAGCAATCAGCCCCAGCATTTT

clone_size: NA
d_call: NA
v_call: TRBV9
j_call: TRBJ2-7
cdr3_aa: CASSVSPGSYEQYF
cdr3_nt: TGTGCCAGCAGCGTAAGTCCAGGATCCTACGAGCAGTACTTC

clone_size: NA
d_call: TRBD2
v_call: TRBV29-1
j_call: TRBJ2-5
cdr3_aa: CSVAGTSGNGETQYF
cdr3_nt: TGCAGCGTCGCCGGGACTAGCGGGAACGGGGAGACCCAGTACTTC

clone_size: NA
d_call: NA
v_call: TRBV7-6
j_call: TRBJ1-3
cdr3_aa: CASSLGTAGTGNTIYF
cdr3_nt: TGTGCCAGCAGCTTAGGGACGGCGGGGACTGGAAACACCATATATTTT

clone_size: NA
d_call: TRBD1
v_call: TRBV19
j_call: TRBJ1-2
cdr3_aa: CASSRQGLDGYTF
cdr3_nt: TGTGCCAGTAGTAGACAGGGACTCGATGGCTACACCTTC

clone_size: few
d_call: NA
v_call: TRBV11-2
j_call: TRBJ1-2
cdr3_aa: CASSYRDGYTF
cdr3_nt: TGTGCCAGCAGCTACAGGGACGGCTACACCTTC

clone_size: once
d_call: TRBD1
v_call: TRBV5-1
j_call: TRBJ1-2
cdr3_aa: CASSSAGTVYGYTF
cdr3_nt: TGCGCCAGCAGCTCAGCCGGGACAGTGTATGGCTACACCTTC

clone_size: once
d_call: NA
v_call: TRBV7-3
j_call: TRBJ2-2
cdr3_aa: CASSLPSGVQNSGGELFF
cdr3_nt: TGTGCCAGCAGCTTACCATCGGGAGTCCAAAATTCGGGCGGGGAGCTGTTTTTT

clone_size: NA
d_call: NA
v_call: TRBV28
j_call: TRBJ1-5
cdr3_aa: CASSIVGGLSNQPQHF
cdr3_nt: TGTGCCAGCAGTATAGTGGGAGGGTTAAGCAATCAGCCCCAGCATTTT

clone_size: NA
d_call: NA
v_call: TRBV24-1
j_call: TRBJ2-1
cdr3_aa: CATSDLTASSYNEQFF
cdr3_nt: TGTGCCACCAGTGATTTGACAGCCAGCTCCTACAATGAGCAGTTCTTC

clone_size: NA
d_call: TRBD2
v_call: TRBV30
j_call: TRBJ2-7
cdr3_aa: CACSGRAVYEQYF
cdr3_nt: TGTGCCTGTAGCGGGAGGGCCGTTTACGAGCAGTACTTC

clone_size: once
d_call: NA
v_call: TRBV27
j_call: TRBJ1-5
cdr3_aa: CASSLSIPGGNQPQHF
cdr3_nt: TGTGCCAGCAGTTTATCGATCCCCGGAGGCAATCAGCCCCAGCATTTT

clone_size: NA
d_call: NA
v_call: TRBV10-3
j_call: TRBJ1-1
cdr3_aa: CAITGQPNTEAFF
cdr3_nt: TGTGCCATAACAGGACAGCCCAACACTGAAGCTTTCTTT

clone_size: NA
d_call: TRBD1
v_call: TRBV5-1
j_call: TRBJ1-2
cdr3_aa: CASSLGTGGVSYGYTF
cdr3_nt: TGCGCCAGCAGCTTGGGGACAGGGGGCGTTAGTTATGGCTACACCTTC

clone_size: once
d_call: TRBD2
v_call: TRBV3-1/TRBV3-2
j_call: TRBJ2-1
cdr3_aa: CASSQRLAALYNEQFF
cdr3_nt: TGTGCCAGCAGCCAACGACTAGCGGCCCTTTACAATGAGCAGTTCTTC

clone_size: few
d_call: TRBD1
v_call: TRBV15
j_call: TRBJ1-6
cdr3_aa: CATSGEDRPNSPLHF
cdr3_nt: TGTGCCACCAGCGGCGAGGACAGGCCCAATTCACCCCTCCACTTT

clone_size: NA
d_call: NA
v_call: TRBV4-2
j_call: TRBJ2-7
cdr3_aa: CASSQDPIDEQYF
cdr3_nt: TGTGCCAGCAGCCAAGACCCTATCGACGAGCAGTACTTC

clone_size: NA
d_call: TRBD1
v_call: TRBV9
j_call: TRBJ2-1
cdr3_aa: CASSTGQGMVYEQFF
cdr3_nt: TGTGCCAGCAGCACGGGACAGGGAATGGTCTATGAGCAGTTCTTC

clone_size: NA
d_call: NA
v_call: TRBV6-6
j_call: TRBJ1-1
cdr3_aa: CASSYPSTGMSTEAFF
cdr3_nt: TGTGCCAGCAGTTATCCGTCGACGGGTATGAGCACTGAAGCTTTCTTT

clone_size: NA
d_call: NA
v_call: TRBV12-3/TRBV12-4
j_call: TRBJ1-2
cdr3_aa: CASSLGRDHGYTF
cdr3_nt: TGTGCCAGCAGTTTGGGGAGGGACCATGGCTACACCTTC

clone_size: NA
d_call: TRBD1
v_call: TRBV5-5
j_call: TRBJ1-1
cdr3_aa: CASSLSRTGLGTEAFF
cdr3_nt: TGTGCCAGCAGCTTGTCTCGGACAGGTCTGGGGACTGAAGCTTTCTTT

clone_size: NA
d_call: NA
v_call: TRBV6-6
j_call: TRBJ2-3
cdr3_aa: CASSLDIYRRYTDTQYF
cdr3_nt: TGTGCCAGCAGTCTCGACATATACAGGAGATACACAGATACGCAGTATTTT

clone_size: NA
d_call: NA
v_call: TRBV4-2
j_call: TRBJ2-7
cdr3_aa: CASSQDSRQGGHEQYF
cdr3_nt: TGTGCCAGCAGCCAAGATTCCCGGCAGGGTGGACACGAGCAGTACTTC

clone_size: NA
d_call: NA
v_call: TRBV5-1
j_call: TRBJ2-5
cdr3_aa: CASSIGQRGTQYF
cdr3_nt: TGCGCCAGCAGCATAGGACAGCGAGGGACCCAGTACTTC

clone_size: NA
d_call: NA
v_call: TRBV28
j_call: TRBJ1-2
cdr3_aa: CASSSSGDSWSYTF
cdr3_nt: TGTGCCAGCAGTTCCTCCGGGGACTCCTGGAGCTACACCTTC

clone_size: NA
d_call: TRBD1
v_call: TRBV6-5
j_call: TRBJ2-2
cdr3_aa: CASIPDRANTGELFF
cdr3_nt: TGTGCCAGCATCCCGGACAGGGCGAACACCGGGGAGCTGTTTTTT

clone_size: NA
d_call: NA
v_call: TRBV19
j_call: TRBJ2-7
cdr3_aa: CASSVTGLKASEQYF
cdr3_nt: TGTGCCAGTAGCGTTACAGGGTTGAAGGCGAGTGAGCAGTACTTC

clone_size: few
d_call: NA
v_call: TRBV19
j_call: TRBJ2-7
cdr3_aa: CASSKKQGPYEQYF
cdr3_nt: TGTGCCAGTAGTAAGAAACAGGGCCCCTACGAGCAGTACTTC

clone_size: NA
d_call: TRBD1
v_call: TRBV3-1/TRBV3-2
j_call: TRBJ2-6
cdr3_aa: CASSHDTGVSGANVLTF
cdr3_nt: TGTGCCAGCAGCCACGATACAGGGGTCTCTGGGGCCAACGTCCTGACTTTC

clone_size: NA
d_call: NA
v_call: TRBV19
j_call: TRBJ2-7
cdr3_aa: CASSITGTPAEQYF
cdr3_nt: TGTGCCAGTAGTATAACCGGGACTCCGGCGGAGCAGTACTTC

clone_size: NA
d_call: TRBD1
v_call: TRBV11-2
j_call: TRBJ1-6
cdr3_aa: CASSFYRGSSPLHF
cdr3_nt: TGTGCCAGCAGCTTTTACAGGGGTAGTTCACCCCTCCACTTT

clone_size: NA
d_call: TRBD1
v_call: TRBV6-6
j_call: TRBJ2-7
cdr3_aa: CASSYGTGLYEQYF
cdr3_nt: TGTGCCAGCAGTTACGGGACAGGGTTGTACGAGCAGTACTTC

clone_size: NA
d_call: TRBD1
v_call: TRBV2
j_call: TRBJ2-4
cdr3_aa: CASSGMGQSKNIQYF
cdr3_nt: TGTGCCAGCAGTGGAATGGGACAGTCCAAAAACATTCAGTACTTC

clone_size: NA
d_call: TRBD1
v_call: TRBV4-1
j_call: TRBJ1-2
cdr3_aa: CASRQTTGGYGYTF
cdr3_nt: TGCGCCAGCAGGCAGACTACAGGGGGCTATGGCTACACCTTC

clone_size: NA
d_call: NA
v_call: TRBV7-2
j_call: TRBJ1-2
cdr3_aa: CASSPYLTQGYTF
cdr3_nt: TGTGCCAGCAGCCCTTACCTTACACAGGGCTACACCTTC